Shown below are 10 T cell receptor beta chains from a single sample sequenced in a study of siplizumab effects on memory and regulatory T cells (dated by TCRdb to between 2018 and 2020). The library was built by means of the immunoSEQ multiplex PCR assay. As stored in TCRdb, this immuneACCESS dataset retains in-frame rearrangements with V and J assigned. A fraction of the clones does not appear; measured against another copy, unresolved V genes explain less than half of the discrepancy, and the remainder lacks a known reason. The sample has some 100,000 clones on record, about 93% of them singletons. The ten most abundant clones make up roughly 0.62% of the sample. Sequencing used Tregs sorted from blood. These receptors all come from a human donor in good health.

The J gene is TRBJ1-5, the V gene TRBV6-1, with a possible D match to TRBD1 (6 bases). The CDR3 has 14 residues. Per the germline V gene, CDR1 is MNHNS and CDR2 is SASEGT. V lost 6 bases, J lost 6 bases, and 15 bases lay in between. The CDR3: CASRDLTGPQPQHF. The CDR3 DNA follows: TGTGCCAGCAGAGACCTGACAGGCCCTCAGCCCCAGCATTTT.

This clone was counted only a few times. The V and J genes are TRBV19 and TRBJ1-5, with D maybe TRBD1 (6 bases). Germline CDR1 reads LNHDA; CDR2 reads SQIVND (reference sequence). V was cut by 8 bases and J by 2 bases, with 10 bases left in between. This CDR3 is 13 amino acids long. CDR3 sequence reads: CASLDSGNQPQHF. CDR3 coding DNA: TGTGCCAGTTTGGACAGCGGCAATCAGCCCCAGCATTTT. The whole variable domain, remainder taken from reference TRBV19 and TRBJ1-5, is DGGITQSPKYLFRKEGQNVTLSCEQNLNHDAMYWYRQDPGQGLRLIYYSQIVNDFQKGDIAEGYSVSREKKESFPLTVTSAQKNPTAFYLCASLDSGNQPQHFGDGTRLSIL.

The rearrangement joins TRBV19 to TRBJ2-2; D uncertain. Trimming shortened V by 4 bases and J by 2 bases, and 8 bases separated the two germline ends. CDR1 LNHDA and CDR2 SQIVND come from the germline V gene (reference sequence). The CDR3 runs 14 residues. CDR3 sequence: CASSRDINTGELFF. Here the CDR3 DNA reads TGTGCCAGTAGTAGAGACATCAACACCGGGGAGCTGTTTTTT.

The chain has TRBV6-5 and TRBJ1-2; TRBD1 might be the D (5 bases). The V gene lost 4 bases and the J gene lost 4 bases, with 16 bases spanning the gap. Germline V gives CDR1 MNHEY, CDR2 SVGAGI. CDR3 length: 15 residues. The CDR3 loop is CASSSYSSGIYGYTF. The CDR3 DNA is TGTGCCAGCAGTTCCTACTCTTCAGGGATCTATGGCTACACCTTC.

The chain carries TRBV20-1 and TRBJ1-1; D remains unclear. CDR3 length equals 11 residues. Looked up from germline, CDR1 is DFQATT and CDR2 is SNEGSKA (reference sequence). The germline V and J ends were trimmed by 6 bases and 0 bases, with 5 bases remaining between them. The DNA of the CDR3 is TGCAGTGCAAGTATGAACACTGAAGCTTTCTTT. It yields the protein CSASMNTEAFF.

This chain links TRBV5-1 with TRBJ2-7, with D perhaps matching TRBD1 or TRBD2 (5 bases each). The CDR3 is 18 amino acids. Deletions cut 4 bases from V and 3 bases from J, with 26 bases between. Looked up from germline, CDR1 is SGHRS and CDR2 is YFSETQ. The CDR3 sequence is CASSPRYSGPYGGYEQYF. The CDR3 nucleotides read TGCGCCAGCAGCCCAAGATATTCAGGGCCTTATGGGGGCTACGAGCAGTACTTC.

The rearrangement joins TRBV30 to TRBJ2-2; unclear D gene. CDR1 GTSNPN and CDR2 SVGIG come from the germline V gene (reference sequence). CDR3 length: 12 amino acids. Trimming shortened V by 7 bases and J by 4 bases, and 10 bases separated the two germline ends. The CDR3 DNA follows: TGTGCCTTAGACACTTTCACCGGGGAGCTGTTTTTT. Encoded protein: CALDTFTGELFF. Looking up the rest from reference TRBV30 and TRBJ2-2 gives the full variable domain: SQTIHQWPATLVQPVGSPLSLECTVEGTSNPNLYWYRQAAGRGLQLLFYSVGIGQISSEVPQNLSASRPQDRQFILSSKKLLLSDSGFYLCALDTFTGELFFGEGSRLTVL.

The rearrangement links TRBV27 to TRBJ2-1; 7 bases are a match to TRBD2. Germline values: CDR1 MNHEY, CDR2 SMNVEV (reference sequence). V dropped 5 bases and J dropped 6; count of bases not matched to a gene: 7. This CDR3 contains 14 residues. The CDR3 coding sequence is TGTGCCAGCAGTGGACTAGTGGGTTCCAATGAGCAGTTCTTC. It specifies CASSGLVGSNEQFF.

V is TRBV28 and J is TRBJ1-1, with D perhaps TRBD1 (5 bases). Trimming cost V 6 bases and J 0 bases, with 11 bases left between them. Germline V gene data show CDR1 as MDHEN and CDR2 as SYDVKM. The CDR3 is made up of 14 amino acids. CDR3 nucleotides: TGTGCCAGCAGGAGGGGCACCTTGAACACTGAAGCTTTCTTT. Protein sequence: CASRRGTLNTEAFF.

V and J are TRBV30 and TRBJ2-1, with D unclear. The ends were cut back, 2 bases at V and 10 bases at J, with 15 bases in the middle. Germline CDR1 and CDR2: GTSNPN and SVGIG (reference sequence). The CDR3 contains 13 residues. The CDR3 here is CAWSKNLINEQFF. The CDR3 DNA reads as TGTGCCTGGAGTAAAAACTTAATTAACGAGCAGTTCTTC.